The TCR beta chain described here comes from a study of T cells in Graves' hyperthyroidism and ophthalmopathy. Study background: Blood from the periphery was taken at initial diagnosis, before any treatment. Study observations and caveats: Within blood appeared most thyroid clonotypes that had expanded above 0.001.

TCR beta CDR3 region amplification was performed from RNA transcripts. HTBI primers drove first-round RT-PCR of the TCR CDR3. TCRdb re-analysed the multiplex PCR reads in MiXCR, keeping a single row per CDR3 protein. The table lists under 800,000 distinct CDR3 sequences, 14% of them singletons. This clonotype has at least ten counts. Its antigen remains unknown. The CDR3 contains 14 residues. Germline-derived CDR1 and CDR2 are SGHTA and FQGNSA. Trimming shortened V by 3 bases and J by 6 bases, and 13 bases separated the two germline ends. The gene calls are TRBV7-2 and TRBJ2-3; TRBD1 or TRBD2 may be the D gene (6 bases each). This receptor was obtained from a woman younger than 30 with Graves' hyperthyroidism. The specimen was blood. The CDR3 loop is CASSFMDSGDTQYF. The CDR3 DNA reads TGTGCCAGCAGCTTTATGGACAGCGGGGATACGCAGTATTTT.